This T cell receptor (beta chain) is drawn from a study of shared clonotypes between healthy human individuals. Study-wide findings and caveats: Expectations were that clonotype sharing among donors would be affected by sequencing depth.

Germline V lookup: CDR1 MDHEN, CDR2 SYDVKM. Germline trimming cut 6 bases from V and 6 bases from J; bases unmatched to any gene: 5. The CDR3 covers 14 residues. Regarding this clone: Its antigen is not identified.

Profiled with immunoSEQ multiplex PCR; TCRdb holds only in-frame clones, not every one. Of hundreds of thousands of clones in the sample, roughly 95% were seen once. The naive CD8 fraction comprised CD45RO-negative cells positively selected for CCR7 and excluded terminally differentiated effector memory CD45RA+ cells. The sequence came from a woman in her thirties in good health. The sequenced sample consisted of naive CD8+ T cells sorted from blood. The chain links TRBV28 to TRBJ2-1; 10 bases fit TRBD2. The CDR3 coding sequence is TGTGCCAGCAGGTTAGCGGGAGGTCGCAATGAGCAGTTCTTC. Amino acid sequence: CASRLAGGRNEQFF.